This T cell receptor beta chain was captured in a study of shared clonotypes between healthy human individuals. V was clipped by 10 bases and J by 5 bases; unmatched bases: 7. The germline CDR1 and CDR2 sequences are MDHEN and SYDVKM. The CDR3 runs to 13 residues. Details on this clone: Antigen specificity is unknown.

TCRdb keeps only in-frame clones here, not all; method: immunoSEQ multiplex PCR. The sample shows 330,000 or so clones, over 65% of them seen only once. Broader study findings: Relative to their counterparts shared across all four donors, non-shared clonotypes exhibited diminished generation probabilities.

The chain recombines TRBV28 with TRBJ1-3; 8 bases agree with TRBD1. The sequenced sample was memory CD4+ T cells sorted from blood. The sample's subset: CD45RA-negative fraction. The clonotype originates from a man aged 25 to 45 in good health. CDR3 protein: CATLDRGRNTIYF. In DNA, the CDR3 is TGTGCCACCCTAGACAGGGGTAGAAACACCATATATTTT.